This TCR beta chain appears in the sequencing data of a study of T cells in Graves' hyperthyroidism and ophthalmopathy. There were TCR beta CDR3 regions amplified from RNA transcripts. The primer set for the first-round RT-PCR of the TCR CDR3 was HTBI. TCRdb independently ran MiXCR on the multiplex PCR reads; one entry per CDR3 protein. Here the sample spans approximately 420,000 distinct CDR3 sequences, under 15% being singletons. Trimming cost V 3 bases and J 10 bases, with 12 bases left between them. The CDR3 runs to 12 residues. Germline V gives CDR1 KGHSH, CDR2 LQKENI. Graves' hyperthyroidism showing no ophthalmopathy progression within 18 months was considered stable. Aged 18 to 65, the patients had hyperthyroidism that was newly diagnosed and had lasted under 2 months. Those patients with uncontrolled infection, other autoimmune disease, pregnancy or lactation were excluded. Study conclusions and caveats: Most clonotypes expanded in the thyroid (above 0.001) were also present in blood.

About this clonotype: Antigen: not known. A much bigger clone sits one base away, suggesting this may be a read error.

The sample comprised blood. This chain links TRBV18 with TRBJ1-2; tentatively, D is TRBD1 (5 bases). The clonotype originates from a woman in her 30s with Graves' hyperthyroidism. The CDR3 spells CASSPREDDYTF. CDR3 nucleotide sequence: TGTGCCAGCTCACCCAGGGAAGACGACTACACCTTC.